Listed below are T cell receptor beta chains from one sample, sequenced in a study of technical replicates of blood from several donors. Repertoires were generated with immunoSEQ multiplex PCR, while TCRdb's copy carries only in-frame clones and drops some. The repertoire consists of 55,000 to 75,000 clones, with roughly 95% occurring once and the leading ten covering approximately 4%. The source material was PBMCs. These TCRs come from a human donor in good health. Some clones in this sample may be carry-over from other donors' samples. Each CDR3 is given with its conserved first and last residue. A D gene is named only where the DNA matches it firmly. The listing skips clone size in some rows; elsewhere it reads once, few, many or a size class.

TRBV11-2,TRBJ2-7,-,-,TGTGCCAGCAGCTTAGCGCAGGCAGTCGGCGAGCAGTACTTC,CASSLAQAVGEQYF
TRBV7-8,TRBJ2-7,-,-,TGTGCCAGCAGCTTAGTATTATCGACAGTCTACGAGCAGTACTTC,CASSLVLSTVYEQYF
TRBV19,TRBJ2-1,TRBD2,once,TGTGCCAGTAGTATGAACGGGGGGACCTACAATGAGCAGTTCTTC,CASSMNGGTYNEQFF
TRBV2,TRBJ2-5,TRBD1,-,TGTGCCAGCTCCCTGATGACAGGGACCCCGGAGACCCAGTACTTC,CASSLMTGTPETQYF
TRBV25-1,TRBJ1-2,TRBD1,-,TGTGCCAGCAGTGAAGTCAGGGGGAACTATGGCTACACCTTC,CASSEVRGNYGYTF
TRBV5-1,TRBJ2-1,TRBD2,-,TGCGCCAGCAGCTTGGAGCGGGGGTTGGACAATGAGCAGTTCTTC,CASSLERGLDNEQFF
TRBV6-5,TRBJ2-7,TRBD1,-,TGTGCCAGCAGTCCCGGGACAGGGGGGACCTACGAGCAGTACTTC,CASSPGTGGTYEQYF
TRBV6-1,TRBJ2-7,-,-,TGTGCCATCTCCCCCGGGACTCCAGCCTACGAGCAGTACTTC,CAISPGTPAYEQYF
TRBV11-2,TRBJ2-1,TRBD2,once,TGTGCCAGCAGCTCGACTAGCGGGAGGTTTGGGCAGTTCTTC,CASSSTSGRFGQFF
TRBV6-1,TRBJ2-1,TRBD1,-,TGTGCCAGCAGTGATTCCCGACAGGGAAGCGGTGAGCAGTTCTTC,CASSDSRQGSGEQFF
TRBV5-4,TRBJ2-7,-,-,TGTGCCAGCAGCCTACCTACTACCGAGCAGTACTTC,CASSLPTTEQYF
TRBV13,TRBJ2-7,-,-,TGTGCCAGCAGCTTAGAGAGGAACTACGAGCAGTACTTC,CASSLERNYEQYF
TRBV5-1,TRBJ2-6,-,-,TGCGCCAGCAGCCTCCAAGAGGGTGGGGCCAACGTCCTGACTTTC,CASSLQEGGANVLTF
TRBV19,TRBJ2-6,-,once,TGTGCCAGTAGCCCTCAGGGATTTGGGGCCAACGTCCTGACTTTC,CASSPQGFGANVLTF
TRBV30,TRBJ1-5,TRBD1,-,TGTGCCTGGAGCAACACAGGGGTTGGTCAGCCCCAGCATTTT,CAWSNTGVGQPQHF
TRBV9,TRBJ1-5,-,-,TGTGCCAGCGAGGAAAAGGGAGGTCAGCCCCAGCATTTT,CASEEKGGQPQHF
TRBV7-8,TRBJ1-1,-,-,TGTGCCAGCAGCTGGTCTGAGACAGGGAACACTGAAGCTTTCTTT,CASSWSETGNTEAFF
TRBV4-1,TRBJ2-3,-,-,TGCGCCAGCTCCGAAGGGGGGGGAGCAGATACGCAGTATTTT,CASSEGGGADTQYF
TRBV9,TRBJ2-1,TRBD2,-,TGTGCCAGCAGCGTCGCCGGGACTAGCTATGAGCAGTTCTTC,CASSVAGTSYEQFF
TRBV18,TRBJ1-1,-,-,TGTGCCAGCTCACAACAGGCGAAGAACACTGAAGCTTTCTTT,CASSQQAKNTEAFF
TRBV18,TRBJ2-1,TRBD2,-,TGTGCCAGCTCACCACAGACTAGCGGGATGGTGATCAACCAGTTCTTC,CASSPQTSGMVINQFF
TRBV6-6,TRBJ2-1,TRBD2,-,TGTGCCAGCAGTTACGTACGGGAGGGTCGGGATGAGCAGTTCTTC,CASSYVREGRDEQFF
TRBV5-1,TRBJ2-2,TRBD2,-,TGCGCCAGCAGCTTGGGACTAGCGGTTACCGGGGAGCTGTTTTTT,CASSLGLAVTGELFF
TRBV13,TRBJ2-3,-,-,TGTGCCAGCAGCCAACCCCTCGTTGCGGTCGGTACAGATACGCAGTATTTT,CASSQPLVAVGTDTQYF
TRBV14,TRBJ2-7,TRBD1,once,TGTGCCAGCAGCCAATCCGGGACAGGGTTTTACGAGCAGTACTTC,CASSQSGTGFYEQYF
TRBV19,TRBJ2-1,TRBD2,-,TGTGCCAGTAGAGATATAGCGGGAATGTCCTACAATGAGCAGTTCTTC,CASRDIAGMSYNEQFF
TRBV6-1,TRBJ1-1,-,-,TGTGCCAGCAGTGAGCAAGCCCCTTCCACTGAAGCTTTCTTT,CASSEQAPSTEAFF
TRBV10-3,TRBJ2-7,-,-,TGTGCCCACTCCGGGACACCCTACGAGCAGTACTTC,CAHSGTPYEQYF
TRBV4-1,TRBJ1-4,TRBD1,-,TGCGCCAGCAGCCAGGTCCAGGGGGATGAAAAACTGTTTTTT,CASSQVQGDEKLFF
TRBV7-2,TRBJ2-3,TRBD2,-,TGTGCCAGCAGCCCTACGGGACTAGCGGGGAATACGCAGTATTTT,CASSPTGLAGNTQYF
TRBV5-4,TRBJ2-1,TRBD2,-,TGTGCCAGCAGTCAAGCCGGGACTAGCGGGAGCGGGGAGCAGTTCTTC,CASSQAGTSGSGEQFF
TRBV6-5,TRBJ2-7,-,-,TGTGCCAGCAGCCCGACGGGGAACTCCTACGAGCAGTACTTC,CASSPTGNSYEQYF
TRBV5-1,TRBJ2-1,TRBD2,-,TGCGCCAGCAGCTTGGCGCTAGGTCTAGCGGGAATCAATGAGCAGTTCTTC,CASSLALGLAGINEQFF
TRBV7-9,TRBJ2-5,TRBD2,-,TGTGCCAGCAGCCCGGAACTAGCGGGAGGGGAGACCCAGTACTTC,CASSPELAGGETQYF
TRBV4-2,TRBJ1-2,-,-,TGTGCCAGCAGCCACGGGAATTCGTGGGGAGTGAAGGGCTACACCTTC,CASSHGNSWGVKGYTF
TRBV30,TRBJ1-3,-,-,TGTGCCGGACTCCCACGTGGAAACACCATATATTTT,CAGLPRGNTIYF
TRBV25-1,TRBJ1-2,-,once,TGTGCCAGCAGTCAGGCCGCTCAGGGAAGGGCTAACTATGGCTACACCTTC,CASSQAAQGRANYGYTF
TRBV5-4,TRBJ2-5,TRBD2,-,TGTGCCAGCAGCTTGTCTTATTCGCTAGCGGGGGGGCAAGAGACCCAGTACTTC,CASSLSYSLAGGQETQYF
TRBV30,TRBJ1-2,-,-,TGTGCCTGGAGCGACTACTATGGCTACACCTTC,CAWSDYYGYTF
TRBV11-2,TRBJ2-7,-,-,TGTGCCAGCAGTCAACAGGGTTCCGAGCAGTACTTC,CASSQQGSEQYF
TRBV4-2,TRBJ2-1,TRBD1,-,TGTGCCAGCAGCCAGGACAGAACAGGGGGTGAGCAGTTCTTC,CASSQDRTGGEQFF
TRBV6-4,TRBJ2-2,TRBD1,few,TGTGCCAGCAGTGAAGGACAGGGACCCGGGGAGCTGTTTTTT,CASSEGQGPGELFF
TRBV7-9,TRBJ2-3,TRBD1,-,TGTGCCAGCAGCTTAGGACAGGGTGTCACAGATACGCAGTATTTT,CASSLGQGVTDTQYF
TRBV10-1,TRBJ1-1,-,-,TGCGCCAGCAGTGGCGGTTACGACACTGAAGCTTTCTTT,CASSGGYDTEAFF
TRBV10-3,TRBJ1-2,TRBD1,-,TGTGCCATCAGTGAGGGACAGGGCAACGGCTACACCTTC,CAISEGQGNGYTF
TRBV7-2,TRBJ2-5,-,-,TGTGCCAGCAGCTTAGTAGCGACTCGTTTGGAGACCCAGTACTTC,CASSLVATRLETQYF
TRBV4-2,TRBJ2-7,-,-,TGTGCCAGCAGCCAAGATCAGGGTGACCATTCCTACGAGCAGTACTTC,CASSQDQGDHSYEQYF
TRBV5-1,TRBJ2-1,-,-,TGCGCCAGCAGCGCAATGGCGGGGTTCGGGCAGTTCTTC,CASSAMAGFGQFF
TRBV6-5,TRBJ1-5,-,-,TGTGCCAGCAGTTACTCCTGGCAGGGAAAACAACCCCAGCATTTT,CASSYSWQGKQPQHF
TRBV2,TRBJ1-6,-,-,TGTGCCAGCAGGAGCGTTTCGGGGGGCGGGAATAATTCACCCCTCCACTTT,CASRSVSGGGNNSPLHF